Listed here is a single T cell receptor beta chain. Its cognate antigen is unknown. The PCR employed 60 Vbeta primers together with 13 Jbeta primers. The assay was immunoSEQ multiplex PCR, and TCRdb's table has in-frame clones only and misses some. The data hold 110,000 or so clones, with 67% observed a single time. The data stem from a study of cytomegalovirus exposure and HLA in healthy donors. The CDR3 is 14 residues long. The V and J ends lost 4 bases and 9 bases respectively, with 16 bases between them. Germline V lookup: CDR1 MNHEY, CDR2 SVGAGI. Study observations and caveats: Presence/absence analyses assumed roughly uniform sequencing depth across donors. In a later analysis, an Asian-associated ancestry cluster reportedly showed fewer N-insertions than the roughly 650-donor mean. Other equally common chains were less clonally expanded than HLA-associated TCR beta chains, a later analysis showed.

The chain employs TRBV6-5 and TRBJ1-5; no firm D call. Sequenced sample: PBMCs. This clonotype originated in a man aged 18 to 29 in good health and CMV-seropositive. The CDR3 coding sequence is TGTGCCAGCAGTTTAACCCGCGGGAATGGGCCCCAGCATTTT. Translating it yields CASSLTRGNGPQHF.